The 9 T cell receptor beta chains reported below all come from one sample, sequenced in a study of T-cell memory formation after mild COVID-19. TCRdb used MiXCR to reprocess the 5' RACE reads, holding one entry per CDR3 protein. The sample contains roughly 14,000 distinct CDR3 sequences, approximately 19% of which appear only once. Sequenced sample: PBMCs or a T cell subset sorted from them (not recorded which). The receptors come from an adult woman who had mild COVID-19 (a few samples of this study predate the infection). Cell type and time point are not known.

The table lists this clonotype with many counts. The chain uses TRBV7-8 and TRBJ2-2; D ambiguous. V was shortened by 1 base and J by 5 bases, with 14 bases between the two germline ends. The germline CDR1 and CDR2 sequences are SGHVS and FQNEAQ. The CDR3 length is 16 residues. The CDR3 DNA reads as TGTGCCAGCAGCTTAGAAGAGGAAACGCGTACCGGGGAGCTGTTTTTT. It encodes CASSLEEETRTGELFF.

At least ten counts were recorded for this clonotype. The genes are TRBV20-1 and TRBJ2-5; 10 nucleotides align to TRBD2. This CDR3 spans 11 amino acids. Per the germline V gene, CDR1 is DFQATT and CDR2 is SNEGSKA (reference sequence). V shed 4 bases and J 10 bases; nucleotides not matched to a gene: 3. The CDR3 sequence: CSATSGGGQYF. The CDR3 bases are TGCAGTGCTACTAGCGGGGGAGGCCAGTACTTC.

Within the sample, this clonotype is medium-sized (0.01 to 0.1%). The chain joins TRBV10-3 to TRBJ2-2; 9 positions match TRBD1. CDR1 ENHRY and CDR2 SYGVKD come from the germline V gene. This CDR3 contains 16 residues. The V and J ends lost 3 bases and 1 base, in that order; junction bases with no gene match: 3. The CDR3 protein is CAISEGTGMNTGELFF. For the CDR3, the DNA is TGTGCCATCAGTGAAGGGACAGGGATGAACACCGGGGAGCTGTTTTTT.

This clonotype was seen many times. The V and J genes are TRBV10-3 and TRBJ2-7, with 7 bases identical to TRBD2. This CDR3 comprises 15 residues. J gave up 2 bases and V 2 bases, and 6 bases lay outside the gene matches. Germline-derived CDR1 and CDR2 are ENHRY and SYGVKD. The CDR3 loop is CAISETSSGAYEQYF. DNA for the CDR3: TGTGCCATCAGTGAGACGTCTAGCGGAGCCTACGAGCAGTACTTC.

V usage is TRBV7-2 and J usage is TRBJ2-1; D is tentatively TRBD1 or TRBD2 (6 bases each). Trimming took 5 bases from V and 8 from J, leaving 16 bases between them. This CDR3 is built from 14 residues. CDR1 is SGHTA and CDR2 is FQGNSA in the germline V gene. The CDR3 nucleotides are TGTGCCAGCAGCCCCCCGGGGGCGGGCTATGAGCAGTTCTTC. Protein product: CASSPPGAGYEQFF. Looking up the rest from reference TRBV7-2 and TRBJ2-1 gives the full variable domain: GAGVSQSPSNKVTEKGKDVELRCDPISGHTALYWYRQSLGQGLEFLIYFQGNSAPDKSGLPSDRFSAERTGGSVSTLTIQRTQQEDSAVYLCASSPPGAGYEQFFGPGTRLTVL.

This clonotype was counted ten times or more. The genes are TRBV5-1 and TRBJ2-1, with D possibly being TRBD1 or TRBD2 (5 bases each). Germline assignment: CDR1 SGHRS and CDR2 YFSETQ. The CDR3 length is 15 residues. V lost 5 bases, J lost 7 bases, and 19 bases lay in between. The CDR3 protein is CASRTPGRGVNEQFF. The CDR3 region has the DNA TGCGCCAGCAGGACTCCGGGGCGAGGGGTGAATGAGCAGTTCTTC.

This clonotype was detected many times. The rearrangement joins TRBV6-5 to TRBJ2-1; no reliable D call. Germline V lookup: CDR1 MNHEY, CDR2 SVGAGI. The CDR3 spans 15 residues. Deletions cut 6 bases from V and 5 bases from J, with 17 bases between. The CDR3 here is CASSPPGHRDNEQFF. DNA of the CDR3: TGTGCCAGCAGCCCTCCGGGTCATAGGGACAATGAGCAGTTCTTC.

The rearrangement joins TRBV20-1 to TRBJ2-3, with 9 bases lining up with TRBD1. CDR1 and CDR2 (germline): DFQATT, SNEGSKA (reference sequence). The CDR3 length is 14 residues. The V gene end was trimmed by 6 bases and the J gene end by 6 bases; junction bases not matched to a gene: 10. The CDR3 nucleotides read TGCAGTGCCGTCCCGGGACAGGGTTCGGATACGCAGTATTTT. Its translation: CSAVPGQGSDTQYF.

This clonotype has at least ten counts. The chain combines TRBV2 with TRBJ2-3, with TRBD2 as a possible D gene (5 bases). The CDR3 contains 18 residues. Germline V gene sequence: CDR1 SNHLY, CDR2 FYNNEI. The germline V and J ends were trimmed by 4 bases and 0 bases, with 20 bases remaining between them. Here the CDR3 reads CASSVPVEVHPSTDTQYF. The CDR3 DNA reads as TGTGCCAGCAGTGTGCCCGTGGAGGTACACCCTAGCACAGATACGCAGTATTTT.